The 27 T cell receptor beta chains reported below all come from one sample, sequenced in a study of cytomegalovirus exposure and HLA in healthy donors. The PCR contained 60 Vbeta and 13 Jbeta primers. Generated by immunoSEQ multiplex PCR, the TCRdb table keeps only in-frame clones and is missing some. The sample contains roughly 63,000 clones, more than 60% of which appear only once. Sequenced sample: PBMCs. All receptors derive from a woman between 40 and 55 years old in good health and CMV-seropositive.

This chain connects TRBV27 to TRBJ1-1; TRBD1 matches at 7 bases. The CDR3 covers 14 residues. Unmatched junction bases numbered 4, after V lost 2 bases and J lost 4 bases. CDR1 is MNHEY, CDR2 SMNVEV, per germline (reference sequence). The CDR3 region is CASSLGQGGTEAFF. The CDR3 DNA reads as TGTGCCAGCAGTTTAGGGCAGGGGGGCACTGAAGCTTTCTTT.

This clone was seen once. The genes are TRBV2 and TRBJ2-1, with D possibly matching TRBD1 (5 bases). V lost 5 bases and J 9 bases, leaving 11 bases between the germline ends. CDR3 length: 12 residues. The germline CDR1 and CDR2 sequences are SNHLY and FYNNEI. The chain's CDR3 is CASSIRQSEQFF. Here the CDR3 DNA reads TGTGCCAGCAGTATCCGACAGTCTGAGCAGTTCTTC.

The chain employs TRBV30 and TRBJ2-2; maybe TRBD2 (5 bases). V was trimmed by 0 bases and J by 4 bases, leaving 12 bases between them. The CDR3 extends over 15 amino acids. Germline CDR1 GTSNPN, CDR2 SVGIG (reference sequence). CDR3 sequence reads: CAWSVGAHPTGELFF. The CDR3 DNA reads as TGTGCCTGGAGTGTGGGAGCACACCCCACCGGGGAGCTGTTTTTT.

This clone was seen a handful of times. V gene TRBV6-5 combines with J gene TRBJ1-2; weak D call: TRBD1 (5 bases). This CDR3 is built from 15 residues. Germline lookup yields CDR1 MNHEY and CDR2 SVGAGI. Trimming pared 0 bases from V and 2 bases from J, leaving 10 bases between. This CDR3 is CASSYSTRGNYGYTF. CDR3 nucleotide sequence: TGTGCCAGCAGTTACTCGACACGGGGGAACTATGGCTACACCTTC.

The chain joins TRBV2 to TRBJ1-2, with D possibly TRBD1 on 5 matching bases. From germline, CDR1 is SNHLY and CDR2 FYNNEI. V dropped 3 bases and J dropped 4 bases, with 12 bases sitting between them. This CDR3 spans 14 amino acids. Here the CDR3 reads CASSDEGRGYGYTF. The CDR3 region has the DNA TGTGCCAGCAGTGATGAGGGGCGGGGCTATGGCTACACCTTC.

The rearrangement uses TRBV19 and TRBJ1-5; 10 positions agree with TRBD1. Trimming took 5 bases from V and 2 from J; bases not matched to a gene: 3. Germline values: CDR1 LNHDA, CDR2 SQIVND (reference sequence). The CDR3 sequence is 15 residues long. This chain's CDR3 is CASSPGTGGNQPQHF. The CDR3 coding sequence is TGTGCCAGTAGTCCCGGGACAGGGGGCAATCAGCCCCAGCATTTT.

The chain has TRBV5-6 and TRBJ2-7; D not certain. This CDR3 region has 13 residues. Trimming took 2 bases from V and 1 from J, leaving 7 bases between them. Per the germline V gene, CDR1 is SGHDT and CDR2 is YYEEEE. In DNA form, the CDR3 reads TGTGCCAGCAGCTTTTCTCAGTCCTACGAGCAGTACTTC. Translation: CASSFSQSYEQYF.

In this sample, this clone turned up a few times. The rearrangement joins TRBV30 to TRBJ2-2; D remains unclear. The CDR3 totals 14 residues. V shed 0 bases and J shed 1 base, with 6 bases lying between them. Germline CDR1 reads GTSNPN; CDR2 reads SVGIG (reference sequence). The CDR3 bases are TGTGCCTGGAGTGTACTGGTGAACACCGGGGAGCTGTTTTTT. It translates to CAWSVLVNTGELFF.

This chain's CDR3 is CASSPSGGSYNSPLHF. In DNA, the CDR3 is TGTGCCAGCAGCCCCTCGGGGGGCTCCTATAATTCACCCCTCCACTTT. V is TRBV7-9 and J is TRBJ1-6; perhaps TRBD1 as D (5 bases). The CDR3 runs 16 residues. Germline lookup yields CDR1 SEHNR and CDR2 FQNEAQ (reference sequence). Trimming took 5 bases from V and 0 from J, leaving 11 bases between them.

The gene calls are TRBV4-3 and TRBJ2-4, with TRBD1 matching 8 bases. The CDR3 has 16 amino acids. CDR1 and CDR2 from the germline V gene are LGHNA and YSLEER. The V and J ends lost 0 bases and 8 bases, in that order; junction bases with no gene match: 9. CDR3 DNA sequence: TGCGCCAGCAGCCAAGATGAGGGCAGGGGGCAGGACATTCAGTACTTC. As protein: CASSQDEGRGQDIQYF.

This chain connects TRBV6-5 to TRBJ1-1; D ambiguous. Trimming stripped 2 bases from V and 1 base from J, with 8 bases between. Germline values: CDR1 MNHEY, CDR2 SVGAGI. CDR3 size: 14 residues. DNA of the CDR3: TGTGCCAGCAGTTACGGTATGGCGAACACTGAAGCTTTCTTT. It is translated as CASSYGMANTEAFF.

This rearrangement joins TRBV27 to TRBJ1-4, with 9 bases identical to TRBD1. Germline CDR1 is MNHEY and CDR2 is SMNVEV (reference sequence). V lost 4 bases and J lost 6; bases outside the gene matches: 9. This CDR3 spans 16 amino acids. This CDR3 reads CASSSLRQGVHEKLFF. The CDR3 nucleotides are TGTGCCAGCAGTTCGTTACGACAGGGGGTTCATGAAAAACTGTTTTTT. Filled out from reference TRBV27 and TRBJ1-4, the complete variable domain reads EAQVTQNPRYLITVTGKKLTVTCSQNMNHEYMSWYRQDPGLGLRQIYYSMNVEVTDKGDVPEGYKVSRKEKRNFPLILESPSPNQTSLYFCASSSLRQGVHEKLFFGSGTQLSVL.

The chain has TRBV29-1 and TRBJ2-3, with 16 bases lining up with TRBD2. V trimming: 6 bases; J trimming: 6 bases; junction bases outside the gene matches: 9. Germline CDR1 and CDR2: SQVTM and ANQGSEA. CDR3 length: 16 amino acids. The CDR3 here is CSVGGLAGGQADTQYF. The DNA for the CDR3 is TGCAGCGTCGGGGGACTAGCGGGGGGGCAAGCTGATACGCAGTATTTT.

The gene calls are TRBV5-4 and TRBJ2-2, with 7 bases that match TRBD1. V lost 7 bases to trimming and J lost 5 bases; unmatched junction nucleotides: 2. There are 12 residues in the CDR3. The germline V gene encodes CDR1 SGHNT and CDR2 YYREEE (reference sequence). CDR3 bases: TGTGCCAGCTGGGGACAGACCGGGGAGCTGTTTTTT. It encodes CASWGQTGELFF.

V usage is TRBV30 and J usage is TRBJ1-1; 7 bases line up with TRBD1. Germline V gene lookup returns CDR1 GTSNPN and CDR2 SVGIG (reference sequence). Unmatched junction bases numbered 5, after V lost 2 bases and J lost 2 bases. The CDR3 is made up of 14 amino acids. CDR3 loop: CAWSRGLSNTEAFF. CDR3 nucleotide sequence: TGTGCCTGGAGTAGGGGGCTATCTAACACTGAAGCTTTCTTT.

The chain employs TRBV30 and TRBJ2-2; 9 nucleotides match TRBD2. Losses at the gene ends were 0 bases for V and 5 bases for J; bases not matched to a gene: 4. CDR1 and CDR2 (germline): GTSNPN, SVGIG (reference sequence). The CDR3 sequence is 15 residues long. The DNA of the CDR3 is TGTGCCTGGAGTGTAGCGGGGGGACGGACCGGGGAGCTGTTTTTT. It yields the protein CAWSVAGGRTGELFF. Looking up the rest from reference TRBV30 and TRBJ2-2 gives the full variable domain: SQTIHQWPATLVQPVGSPLSLECTVEGTSNPNLYWYRQAAGRGLQLLFYSVGIGQISSEVPQNLSASRPQDRQFILSSKKLLLSDSGFYLCAWSVAGGRTGELFFGEGSRLTVL.

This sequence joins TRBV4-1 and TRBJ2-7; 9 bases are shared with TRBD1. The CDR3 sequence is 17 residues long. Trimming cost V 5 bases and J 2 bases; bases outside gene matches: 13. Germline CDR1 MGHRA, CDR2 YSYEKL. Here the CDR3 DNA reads TGCGCCAGCAGCTCAACAGCGGGGACAGGGACTACCTACGAGCAGTACTTC. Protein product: CASSSTAGTGTTYEQYF.

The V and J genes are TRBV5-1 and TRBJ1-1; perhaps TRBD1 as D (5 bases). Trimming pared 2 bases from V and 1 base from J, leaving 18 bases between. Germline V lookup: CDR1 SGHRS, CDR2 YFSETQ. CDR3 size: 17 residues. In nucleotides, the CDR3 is TGCGCCAGCAGCTTCCCCATGGGCGGGGGAGGGAACACTGAAGCTTTCTTT. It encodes CASSFPMGGGGNTEAFF.

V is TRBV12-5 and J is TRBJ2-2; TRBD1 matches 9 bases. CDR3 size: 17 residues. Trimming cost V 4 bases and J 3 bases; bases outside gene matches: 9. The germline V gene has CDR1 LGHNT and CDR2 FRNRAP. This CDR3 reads CASGSAWGTGHTGELFF. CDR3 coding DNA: TGTGCTAGTGGTTCCGCTTGGGGGACAGGGCACACCGGGGAGCTGTTTTTT.

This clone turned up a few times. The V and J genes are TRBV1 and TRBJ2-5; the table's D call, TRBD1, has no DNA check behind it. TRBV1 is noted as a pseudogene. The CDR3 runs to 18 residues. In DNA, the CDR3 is TGCACCAGCAGCCAATTGATACTGGACAGGGTCTACCAAGAGACCCAGTACTTC. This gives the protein CTSSQLILDRVYQETQYF.

This chain's CDR3 is CASTRQGWDTEAFF. The CDR3, as DNA: TGTGCCAGCACCAGACAGGGGTGGGACACTGAAGCTTTCTTT. V gene TRBV6-5 combines with J gene TRBJ1-1; 8 bases align to TRBD1. Germline loops: CDR1 MNHEY, CDR2 SVGAGI. V was pared by 7 bases and J by 3 bases, with 7 bases of the junction left unmatched. CDR3 length: 14 amino acids.

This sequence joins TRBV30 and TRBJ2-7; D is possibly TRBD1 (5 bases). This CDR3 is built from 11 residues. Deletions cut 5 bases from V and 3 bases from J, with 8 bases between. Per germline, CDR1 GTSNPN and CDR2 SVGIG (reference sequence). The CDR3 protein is CAWVDSYEQYF. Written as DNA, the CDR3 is TGTGCCTGGGTTGACAGCTACGAGCAGTACTTC.

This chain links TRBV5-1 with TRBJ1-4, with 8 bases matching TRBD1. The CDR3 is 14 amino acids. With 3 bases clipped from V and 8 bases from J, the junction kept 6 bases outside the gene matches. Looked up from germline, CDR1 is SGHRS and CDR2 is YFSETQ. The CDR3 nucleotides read TGCGCCAGCAGCTGGACAGGGACGGACGAAAAACTGTTTTTT. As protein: CASSWTGTDEKLFF.

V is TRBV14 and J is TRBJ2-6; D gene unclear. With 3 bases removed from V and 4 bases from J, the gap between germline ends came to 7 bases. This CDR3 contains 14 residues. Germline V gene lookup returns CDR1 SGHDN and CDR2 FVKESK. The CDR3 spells CASSQELGANVLTF. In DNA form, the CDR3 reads TGTGCCAGCAGCCAGGAGCTCGGGGCCAACGTCCTGACTTTC.

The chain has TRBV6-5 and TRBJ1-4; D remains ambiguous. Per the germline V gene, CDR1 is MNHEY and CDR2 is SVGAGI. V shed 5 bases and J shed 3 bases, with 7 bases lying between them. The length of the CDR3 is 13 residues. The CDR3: CASSLSSNEKLFF. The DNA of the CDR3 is TGTGCCAGCAGTCTATCTTCTAATGAAAAACTGTTTTTT.

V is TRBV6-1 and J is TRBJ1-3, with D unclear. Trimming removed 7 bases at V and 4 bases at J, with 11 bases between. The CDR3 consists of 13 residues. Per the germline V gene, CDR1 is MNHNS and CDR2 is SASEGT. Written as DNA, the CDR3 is TGTGCCAGCACGCCGGGGTTGGGAAACACCATATATTTT. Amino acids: CASTPGLGNTIYF.

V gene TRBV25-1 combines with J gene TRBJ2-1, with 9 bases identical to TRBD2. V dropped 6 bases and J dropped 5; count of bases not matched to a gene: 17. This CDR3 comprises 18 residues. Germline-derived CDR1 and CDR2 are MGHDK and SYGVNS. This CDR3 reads CASRGPGLSGGHNNEQFF. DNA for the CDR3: TGTGCCAGCAGGGGGCCCGGTCTTAGCGGGGGCCACAACAATGAGCAGTTCTTC.